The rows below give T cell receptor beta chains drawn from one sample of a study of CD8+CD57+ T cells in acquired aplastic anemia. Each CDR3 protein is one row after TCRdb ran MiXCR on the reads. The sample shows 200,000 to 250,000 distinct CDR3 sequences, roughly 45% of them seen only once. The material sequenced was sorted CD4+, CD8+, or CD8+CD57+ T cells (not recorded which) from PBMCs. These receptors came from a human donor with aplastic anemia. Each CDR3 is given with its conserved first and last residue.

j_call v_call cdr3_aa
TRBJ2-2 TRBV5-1 CASSQYGTGGLTGTGELFF
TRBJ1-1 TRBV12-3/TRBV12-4 CAGTPNPNTEAFF
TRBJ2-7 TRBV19 CASSISGTGYEQYF
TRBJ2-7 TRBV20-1 CSARVEGTSGRPYEQYF
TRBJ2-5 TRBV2 CASTRTGVSGPQYF
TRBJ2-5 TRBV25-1 CASSESRTINQETQYF
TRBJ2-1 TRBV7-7 CASSLTGRAYNEQFF
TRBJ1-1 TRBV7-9 CASSFGGGASEAFF
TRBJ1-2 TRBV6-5 CASSYVGTGTYGYTF
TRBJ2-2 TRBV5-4 CASSLEGGELFF
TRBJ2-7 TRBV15 CATQKEQGGEQYF